This T cell receptor (beta chain) stems from a study of T cell responses to AZD1222 COVID-19 vaccine. Looking at the study overall: Timing groups of about 4 and about 12 weeks for second doses were pooled. Whole-study findings and limits: Researchers took repertoire samples only after the peak T cell response had come.

In regard to this clone: Its antigen is unknown.

Germline CDR1 reads SGHNT; CDR2 reads YENEEA. The CDR3 totals 14 residues. Between the trimmed V and J ends, which lost 4 bases and 2 bases, there was a span of 12 bases. The method was immunoSEQ multiplex PCR; TCRdb's version includes in-frame clones alone and lacks a portion of them. The sample carries about 110,000 clones, roughly 89% recorded once. This TCR came from an adult in good health. This chain connects TRBV11-3 to TRBJ2-7, with D uncertain. The sequenced sample was peripheral blood, obtained on day 0 of AZD1222 vaccination. Here the CDR3 DNA reads TGTGCCAGCAGCTCGGCAACAAATCCCTACGAGCAGTACTTC. The encoded protein is CASSSATNPYEQYF.